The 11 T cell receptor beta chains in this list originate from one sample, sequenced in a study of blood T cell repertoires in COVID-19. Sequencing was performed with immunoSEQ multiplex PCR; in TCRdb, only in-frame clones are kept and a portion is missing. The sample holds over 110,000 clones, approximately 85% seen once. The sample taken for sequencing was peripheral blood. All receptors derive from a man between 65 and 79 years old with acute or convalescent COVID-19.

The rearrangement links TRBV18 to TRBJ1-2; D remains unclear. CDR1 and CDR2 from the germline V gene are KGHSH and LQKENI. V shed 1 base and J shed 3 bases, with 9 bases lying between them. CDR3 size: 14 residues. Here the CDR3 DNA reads TGTGCCAGCTCACCACGTAACGGAGACTATGGCTACACCTTC. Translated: CASSPRNGDYGYTF.

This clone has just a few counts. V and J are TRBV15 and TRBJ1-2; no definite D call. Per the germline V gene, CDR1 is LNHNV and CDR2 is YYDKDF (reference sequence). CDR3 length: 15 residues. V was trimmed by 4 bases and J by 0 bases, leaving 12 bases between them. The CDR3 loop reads CATSKGNSPNYGYTF. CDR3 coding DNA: TGTGCCACCAGCAAAGGCAACAGCCCTAACTATGGCTACACCTTC. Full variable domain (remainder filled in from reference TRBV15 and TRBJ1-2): DAMVIQNPRYQVTQFGKPVTLSCSQTLNHNVMYWYQQKSSQAPKLLFHYYDKDFNNEADTPDNFQSRRPNTSFCFLDIRSPGLGDTAMYLCATSKGNSPNYGYTFGSGTRLTVV.

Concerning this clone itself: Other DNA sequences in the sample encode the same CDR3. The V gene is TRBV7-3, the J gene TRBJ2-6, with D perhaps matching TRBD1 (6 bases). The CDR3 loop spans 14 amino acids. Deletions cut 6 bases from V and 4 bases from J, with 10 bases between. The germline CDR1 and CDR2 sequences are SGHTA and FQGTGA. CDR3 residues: CASRGGGGANVLTF. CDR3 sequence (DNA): TGTGCCAGCAGAGGGGGTGGAGGGGCCAACGTCCTGACTTTC.

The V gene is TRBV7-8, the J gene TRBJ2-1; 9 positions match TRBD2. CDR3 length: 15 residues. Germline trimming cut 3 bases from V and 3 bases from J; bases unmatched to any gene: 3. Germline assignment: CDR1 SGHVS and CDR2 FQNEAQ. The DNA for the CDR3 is TGTGCCAGCAGCTTGGTAGCGGGAGACTACAATGAGCAGTTCTTC. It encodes CASSLVAGDYNEQFF. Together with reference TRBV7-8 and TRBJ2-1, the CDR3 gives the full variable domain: GAGVSQSPRYKVAKRGQDVALRCDPISGHVSLFWYQQALGQGPEFLTYFQNEAQLDKSGLPSDRFFAERPEGSVSTLKIQRTQQEDSAVYLCASSLVAGDYNEQFFGPGTRLTVL.

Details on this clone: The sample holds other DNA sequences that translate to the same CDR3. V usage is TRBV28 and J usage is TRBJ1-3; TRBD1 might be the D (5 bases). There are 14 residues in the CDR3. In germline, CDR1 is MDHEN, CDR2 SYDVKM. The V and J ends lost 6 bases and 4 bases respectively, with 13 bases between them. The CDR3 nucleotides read TGTGCCAGCAGCCCCGGGGGGGAGGGAAACACCATATATTTT. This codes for CASSPGGEGNTIYF.

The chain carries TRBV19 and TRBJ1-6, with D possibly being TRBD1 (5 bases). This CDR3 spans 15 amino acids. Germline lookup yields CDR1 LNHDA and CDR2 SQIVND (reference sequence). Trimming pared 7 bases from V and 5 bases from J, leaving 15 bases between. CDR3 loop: CASTSSGGDNSPLHF. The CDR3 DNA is TGTGCCAGTACCTCCTCGGGAGGGGATAATTCACCCCTCCACTTT.

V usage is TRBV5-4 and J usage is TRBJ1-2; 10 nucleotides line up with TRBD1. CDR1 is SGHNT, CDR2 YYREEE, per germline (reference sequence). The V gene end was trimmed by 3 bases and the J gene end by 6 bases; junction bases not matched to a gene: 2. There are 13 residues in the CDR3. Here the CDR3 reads CASSWGTGDGYTF. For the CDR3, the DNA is TGTGCCAGCAGCTGGGGGACAGGGGATGGCTACACCTTC.

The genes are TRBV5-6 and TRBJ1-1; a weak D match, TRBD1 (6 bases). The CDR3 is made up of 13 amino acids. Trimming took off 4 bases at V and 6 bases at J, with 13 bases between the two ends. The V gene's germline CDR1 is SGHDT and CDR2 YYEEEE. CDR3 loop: CASSRLGGSEAFF. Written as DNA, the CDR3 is TGTGCCAGCAGCCGTCTTGGGGGCTCTGAAGCTTTCTTT. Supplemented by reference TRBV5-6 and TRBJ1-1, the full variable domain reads DAGVTQSPTHLIKTRGQQVTLRCSPKSGHDTVSWYQQALGQGPQFIFQYYEEEERQRGNFPDRFSGHQFPNYSSELNVNALLLGDSALYLCASSRLGGSEAFFGQGTRLTVV.

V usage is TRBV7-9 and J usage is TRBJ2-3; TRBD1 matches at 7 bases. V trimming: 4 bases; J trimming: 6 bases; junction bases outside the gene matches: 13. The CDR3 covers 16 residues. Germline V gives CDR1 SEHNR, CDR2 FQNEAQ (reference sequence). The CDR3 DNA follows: TGTGCCAGCAGCTCCCATCCCCTGAGGGGGCTGGATACGCAGTATTTT. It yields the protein CASSSHPLRGLDTQYF.

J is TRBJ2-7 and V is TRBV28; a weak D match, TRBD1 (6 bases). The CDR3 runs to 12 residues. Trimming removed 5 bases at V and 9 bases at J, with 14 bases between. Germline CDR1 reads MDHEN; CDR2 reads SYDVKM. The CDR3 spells CASSPPGHGQYF. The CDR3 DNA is TGTGCCAGCAGTCCACCGGGACATGGGCAGTACTTC.

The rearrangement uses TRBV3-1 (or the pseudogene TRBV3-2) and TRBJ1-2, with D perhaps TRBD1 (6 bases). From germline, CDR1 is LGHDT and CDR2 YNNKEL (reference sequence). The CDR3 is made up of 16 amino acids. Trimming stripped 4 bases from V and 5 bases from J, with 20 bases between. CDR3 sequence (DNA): TGTGCCAGCAGCCTCTCCTCAGGGGTGGGGCCTTATGGCTACACCTTC. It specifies CASSLSSGVGPYGYTF.